This entry lists 6 T cell receptor beta chains sequenced from one sample in a study of human T cells and chemical hapten exposure. TCRdb re-called the RACE reads through MiXCR, storing one row per CDR3 protein. Seen here are 70,000 to 95,000 distinct CDR3 sequences, about 6.3% observed once, and the top ten hold about 1.5%. Time point here: patch test 2, 6 weeks after DPC sensitization. Specified treatment: therapeutic diphenylcyclopropenone sensitization with weekly scalp DPC. Specimen: whole blood, collected in connection with sensitization to the hapten diphenylcyclopropenone (DPC). These receptors came from a young woman with alopecia areata. Some clones in this sample may be carry-over from other donors' samples.

The rearrangement joins TRBV4-1 to TRBJ2-2; 9 positions agree with TRBD1. CDR3 length: 16 residues. After removal of 0 bases from V and 8 bases from J, the junction contained 7 bases not matched to a gene. Germline CDR1 and CDR2: MGHRA and YSYEKL. CDR3 residues: CASSQDGQGWRGELFF. In nucleotides, the CDR3 is TGCGCCAGCAGCCAAGATGGACAGGGGTGGAGGGGGGAGCTGTTTTTT.

This clonotype was recorded at least ten times. CDR3 in DNA: TGCAGCCCGGGACAGACTTTGAACACTGAAGCTTTCTTT. Translation gives CSPGQTLNTEAFF. The chain employs TRBV20-1 and TRBJ1-1; TRBD1 matches at 7 bases. CDR3 length: 13 residues. Germline CDR1 is DFQATT and CDR2 is SNEGSKA (reference sequence).

This clonotype was seen repeatedly, ten times or more. The chain recombines TRBV20-1 with TRBJ2-4; D not resolved. V lost 8 bases to trimming and J lost 1 base, with 9 bases between them. Germline lookup yields CDR1 DFQATT and CDR2 SNEGSKA (reference sequence). The CDR3 consists of 12 residues. CDR3 in DNA: TGCAGTTTTAAAGGGGCCAAAAACATTCAGTACTTC. As protein: CSFKGAKNIQYF.

The V gene is TRBV11-2, the J gene TRBJ2-3; D is possibly TRBD2 (5 bases). The CDR3 has 15 residues. V lost 4 bases to trimming and J lost 2 bases, with 13 bases between them. CDR1 is SGHAT, CDR2 FQNNGV, per germline. The chain's CDR3 is CASSSSEGSTDTQYF. The CDR3 DNA sequence: TGTGCCAGCAGCTCTAGTGAGGGCTCCACAGATACGCAGTATTTT.

This clonotype was observed at least ten times. J is TRBJ2-3 and V is TRBV11-2; D gene unclear. V was shortened by 3 bases and J by 2 bases, with 6 bases between the two germline ends. Germline V gene sequence: CDR1 SGHAT, CDR2 FQNNGV. This CDR3 has 13 amino acids. CDR3 sequence (DNA): TGTGCCAGCAGCTTCGGGCTCACAGATACGCAGTATTTT. It specifies CASSFGLTDTQYF.

The rearrangement uses TRBV12-3 or TRBV12-4 and TRBJ1-3; D possibly corresponds to TRBD1 (6 bases). The V gene lost 6 bases and the J gene lost 3 bases, with 9 bases spanning the gap. CDR3 length equals 13 residues. CDR3 nucleotides: TGTGCCAGCAGACCAGGGGATGGAAACACCATATATTTT. Translated, it gives CASRPGDGNTIYF.